Shown below are 23 T cell receptor beta chains from a single sample sequenced in a study of CD4 T cell repertoires in COVID-19. Sequencing was done directly on freshly isolated, uncultured memory T cells. Sequencing was performed with immunoSEQ multiplex PCR; in TCRdb, only in-frame clones are kept and a portion is missing. This table has some 24,000 clones, about 93% appearing once. This specimen consisted of circulating follicular helper CD4+ T cells (cTfh) from blood, obtained before the COVID-19 pandemic. These receptors were taken from a human donor who had COVID-19.

This chain links TRBV2 with TRBJ1-2; D call uncertain. Germline V CDR1 and CDR2: SNHLY, FYNNEI. The V and J ends lost 2 bases and 6 bases respectively, with 4 bases between them. The CDR3 consists of 11 residues. The DNA of the CDR3 is TGTGCCAGCAGTGAACAGAATGGCTACACCTTC. Amino acid sequence: CASSEQNGYTF.

Here the CDR3 reads CASSLGQYNYGYTF. As DNA, the CDR3 is TGTGCCAGCAGCTTGGGACAGTATAACTATGGCTACACCTTC. The chain uses TRBV7-2 and TRBJ1-2, with TRBD1 matching 7 bases. CDR1 is SGHTA and CDR2 is FQGNSA in the germline V gene. With V trimmed by 3 bases and J by 1 base, 2 bases remained unmatched. The CDR3 is 14 amino acids.

The rearrangement uses TRBV7-2 and TRBJ2-5; TRBD1 might be the D (6 bases). The J call may be faulty, since TRBJ2-7 better matches the DNA end. CDR1 is SGHTA and CDR2 is FQGNSA in the germline V gene. The CDR3 is made up of 14 amino acids. The CDR3 nucleotides are TGTGCCAGCAGCCTACAGGGTTCCGATAGCGAGCAGTACTTC. Amino acid sequence: CASSLQGSDSEQYF.

The chain links TRBV10-2 to TRBJ1-5; 7 nucleotides match TRBD1. The junction had 14 bases not matched to a gene; V was cut back by 8 bases and J by 4 bases. Germline V gene sequence: CDR1 WSHSY, CDR2 SAAADI. The length of the CDR3 is 16 residues. The DNA for the CDR3 is TGCGCCAGCTCCCCGATCACAGGGGATAGAAATCAGCCCCAGCATTTT. It encodes CASSPITGDRNQPQHF.

The chain carries TRBV2 and TRBJ1-5; maybe TRBD1 (6 bases). The germline gives CDR1 SNHLY, CDR2 FYNNEI. The CDR3 covers 13 residues. Deletions cut 7 bases from V and 1 base from J, with 8 bases between. This chain's CDR3 is CASTGQSNQPQHF. DNA for the CDR3: TGTGCCAGCACCGGACAGAGCAATCAGCCCCAGCATTTT.

This rearrangement joins TRBV28 to TRBJ1-1; D uncertain. Germline CDR1 is MDHEN and CDR2 is SYDVKM. This CDR3 region has 14 residues. Trimming removed 2 bases from V and 1 base from J, with 8 bases in between. The CDR3 spells CASSLRRQNTEAFF. For the CDR3, the DNA is TGTGCCAGCAGTTTAAGGCGACAGAACACTGAAGCTTTCTTT.

The chain carries TRBV19 and TRBJ1-3, with a possible D match to TRBD1 (6 bases). V was trimmed by 5 bases and J by 3 bases, leaving 11 bases between them. There are 14 residues in the CDR3. The V gene's germline CDR1 is LNHDA and CDR2 SQIVND (reference sequence). The CDR3 is CASSLQGIGNTIYF. For the CDR3, the DNA is TGTGCCAGTAGTCTACAGGGTATTGGAAACACCATATATTTT.

V usage is TRBV6-5 and J usage is TRBJ2-7, with 12 bases lining up with TRBD1. This CDR3 contains 15 residues. Germline loops: CDR1 MNHEY, CDR2 SVGAGI. J was trimmed by 6 bases and V by 6 bases; bases with no gene match: 9. The CDR3 reads CASSRDPGQGAEQYF. The CDR3 nucleotides read TGTGCCAGCAGCCGTGACCCGGGACAGGGGGCCGAGCAGTACTTC.

Only one count was recorded for this clone. V and J are TRBV18 and TRBJ1-1, with TRBD1 matching over 9 bases. Trimming at V came to 6 bases and at J to 0 bases, leaving 8 bases not matched to a gene. The germline V gene encodes CDR1 KGHSH and CDR2 LQKENI. The CDR3 is 16 residues long. The CDR3 DNA follows: TGTGCCAGCTCGCCCGGGACAGGGAGTATGAACACTGAAGCTTTCTTT. It is translated as CASSPGTGSMNTEAFF.

CDR3 in DNA: TGTGCCTGGAGTGTACGTGACAGGAGCTCCTATAATTCACCCCTCCACTTT. It specifies CAWSVRDRSSYNSPLHF. The V call is TRBV30, the J call TRBJ1-6; tentatively, D is TRBD1 (6 bases). Germline V CDR1 and CDR2: GTSNPN, SVGIG (reference sequence). V shed 0 bases and J shed 0 bases, with 12 bases lying between them. The CDR3 is made up of 17 amino acids.

In regard to this clone: Compared with germline, one end of the junction differs, possibly owing to a read error. The chain uses TRBV11-2 and TRBJ1-2; TRBD1 is a possible D gene (6 bases). Germline V gives CDR1 SGHAT, CDR2 FQNNGV. The CDR3 runs 14 residues. Here the CDR3 DNA reads TGTGCCAGCAGTTTAGGAGCAGGGGTCTATGGCTACACCTTC. This sequence encodes CASSLGAGVYGYTF.

The rearrangement joins TRBV30 to TRBJ1-2; TRBD1 might be the D (5 bases). This CDR3 spans 11 amino acids. Trimming pared 8 bases from V and 7 bases from J, leaving 14 bases between. Germline V gene sequence: CDR1 GTSNPN, CDR2 SVGIG (reference sequence). CDR3 nucleotide sequence: TGTGCCGGGGGGGGAAGGATTGGCTACACCTTC. Protein sequence: CAGGGRIGYTF.

This clone has just one count. The rearrangement uses TRBV10-3 and TRBJ2-7; D is possibly TRBD1 (5 bases). V lost 10 bases and J 0 bases, leaving 13 bases between the germline ends. The CDR3 has 13 residues. Germline loops: CDR1 ENHRY, CDR2 SYGVKD. For the CDR3, the DNA is TGTGCCACCGGACATACAGACTCCTACGAGCAGTACTTC. Protein product: CATGHTDSYEQYF.

The table lists this clone with a count of one. One junction end does not reproduce the germline sequence, and a read error may be involved. The same CDR3 is also encoded by other DNA sequences in this sample. This rearrangement joins TRBV6-5 to TRBJ1-6, with D perhaps matching TRBD1 (5 bases). CDR3 length: 14 residues. Germline V lookup: CDR1 MNHEY, CDR2 SVGAGI. Here the CDR3 reads CASSYRQINSPLHF. The CDR3 DNA is TGTGCCAGCAGTTACCGACAGATTAATTCCCCCCTCCACTTT.

This rearrangement joins TRBV2 to TRBJ2-2; D not resolved. Germline CDR1 and CDR2: SNHLY and FYNNEI. Trimming cost V 2 bases and J 6 bases, with 10 bases left between them. CDR3 length: 14 amino acids. CDR3 DNA sequence: TGTGCCAGCAGTGAAACTAATTCGGCCGGGGAGCTGTTTTTT. It is translated as CASSETNSAGELFF.

The genes are TRBV7-5 and TRBJ2-7; TRBD2 was called by the table and not checked on the DNA. TRBV7-5 is annotated as a pseudogene. CDR3 length: 16 amino acids. The CDR3 here is CARSFLSGGSICEQYF. The DNA for the CDR3 is TGTGCCAGAAGCTTTCTCTCGGGGGGATCGATCTGCGAGCAGTACTTC.

The chain joins TRBV5-6 to TRBJ2-3; possible D gene TRBD2, 5 bases. The length of the CDR3 is 16 residues. Germline CDR1 and CDR2: SGHDT and YYEEEE. The germline V and J ends were trimmed by 3 bases and 4 bases, with 18 bases remaining between them. The CDR3 DNA is TGTGCCAGCAGCTGGGGTGTAGCTGGACTCGCAGATACGCAGTATTTT. Its translation: CASSWGVAGLADTQYF. Looking up the rest from reference TRBV5-6 and TRBJ2-3 gives the full variable domain: DAGVTQSPTHLIKTRGQQVTLRCSPKSGHDTVSWYQQALGQGPQFIFQYYEEEERQRGNFPDRFSGHQFPNYSSELNVNALLLGDSALYLCASSWGVAGLADTQYFGPGTRLTVL.

The rearrangement links TRBV5-6 to TRBJ1-5; TRBD1 is a possible D gene (5 bases). CDR3 size: 15 residues. Deletions cut 4 bases from V and 4 bases from J, with 15 bases between. CDR1 and CDR2 (germline): SGHDT, YYEEEE. The CDR3 DNA sequence: TGTGCCAGCAGCCTCGGGACTTTACCGAATCAGCCCCAGCATTTT. It encodes CASSLGTLPNQPQHF. Using reference TRBV5-6 and TRBJ1-5 for the parts outside the CDR3, the full variable domain is DAGVTQSPTHLIKTRGQQVTLRCSPKSGHDTVSWYQQALGQGPQFIFQYYEEEERQRGNFPDRFSGHQFPNYSSELNVNALLLGDSALYLCASSLGTLPNQPQHFGDGTRLSIL.

The rearrangement uses TRBV19 and TRBJ1-6; the match to TRBD1 covers 9 bases. CDR1 and CDR2 from the germline V gene are LNHDA and SQIVND (reference sequence). J was trimmed by 10 bases and V by 7 bases; bases with no gene match: 5. The CDR3 loop spans 13 amino acids. The chain's CDR3 is CASKDRGFSPLHF. The DNA of the CDR3 is TGTGCCAGTAAGGACAGGGGTTTCTCACCCCTCCACTTT.

V gene TRBV5-8 combines with J gene TRBJ1-5; a weak D match, TRBD1 (6 bases). This CDR3 region has 15 residues. CDR1 and CDR2 (germline): SGHTS, YDEGEE. V lost 4 bases and J lost 1, with 12 bases in between. The DNA of the CDR3 is TGTGCCAGCAGCCGGGACACCCTCAGCAATCAGCCCCAGCATTTT. As protein: CASSRDTLSNQPQHF.

This rearrangement joins TRBV5-5 to TRBJ1-2; tentative D call: TRBD1 (6 bases). Germline CDR1 is SGHKS and CDR2 is YYEKEE (reference sequence). Trimming left V 2 bases short and J 4 bases short, with 18 bases between. The CDR3 length is 16 residues. CDR3 residues: CASSFSAQGSTYGYTF. In DNA form, the CDR3 reads TGTGCCAGCAGCTTCAGCGCCCAGGGGAGTACCTATGGCTACACCTTC.

V and J are TRBV7-8 and TRBJ2-3; possible D gene TRBD1, 6 bases. Germline V CDR1 and CDR2: SGHVS, FQNEAQ. With 1 base removed from V and 7 bases from J, the gap between germline ends came to 18 bases. CDR3 length equals 16 residues. The CDR3 region is CASSLGRWGGGYTQYF. In nucleotides, the CDR3 is TGTGCCAGCAGCTTAGGACGGTGGGGTGGGGGCTATACGCAGTATTTT.

CDR3 DNA sequence: TGCGCCAGCAGCCCATTAAGCGGACGCTCCTACAATGAGCAGTTCTTC. Its protein is CASSPLSGRSYNEQFF. The chain links TRBV5-1 to TRBJ2-1, with D possibly being TRBD2 (5 bases). The CDR3 extends over 16 amino acids. CDR1 and CDR2 (germline): SGHRS, YFSETQ. Trimming stripped 4 bases from V and 0 bases from J, with 14 bases between.